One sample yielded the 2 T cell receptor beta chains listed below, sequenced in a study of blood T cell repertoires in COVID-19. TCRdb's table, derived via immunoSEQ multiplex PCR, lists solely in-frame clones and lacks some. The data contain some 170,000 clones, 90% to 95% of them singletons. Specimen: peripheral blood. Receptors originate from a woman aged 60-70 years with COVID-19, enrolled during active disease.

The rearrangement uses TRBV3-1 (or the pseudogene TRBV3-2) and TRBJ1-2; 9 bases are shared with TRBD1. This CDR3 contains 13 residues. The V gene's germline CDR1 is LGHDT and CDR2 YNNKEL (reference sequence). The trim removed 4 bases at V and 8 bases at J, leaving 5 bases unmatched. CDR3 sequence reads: CASSLSDRGGYTF. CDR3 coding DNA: TGTGCCAGCAGCCTATCGGACAGGGGCGGCTACACCTTC.

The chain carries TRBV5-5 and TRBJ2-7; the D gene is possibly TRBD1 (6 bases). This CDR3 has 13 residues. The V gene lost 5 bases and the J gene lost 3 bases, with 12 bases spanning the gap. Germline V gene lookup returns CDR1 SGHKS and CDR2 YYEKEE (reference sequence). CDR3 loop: CASRVTGNYEQYF. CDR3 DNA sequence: TGTGCCAGCAGGGTGACAGGAAACTACGAGCAGTACTTC. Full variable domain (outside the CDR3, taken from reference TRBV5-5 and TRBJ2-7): DAGVTQSPTHLIKTRGQQVTLRCSPISGHKSVSWYQQVLGQGPQFIFQYYEKEERGRGNFPDRFSARQFPNYSSELNVNALLLGDSALYLCASRVTGNYEQYFGPGTRLTVT.